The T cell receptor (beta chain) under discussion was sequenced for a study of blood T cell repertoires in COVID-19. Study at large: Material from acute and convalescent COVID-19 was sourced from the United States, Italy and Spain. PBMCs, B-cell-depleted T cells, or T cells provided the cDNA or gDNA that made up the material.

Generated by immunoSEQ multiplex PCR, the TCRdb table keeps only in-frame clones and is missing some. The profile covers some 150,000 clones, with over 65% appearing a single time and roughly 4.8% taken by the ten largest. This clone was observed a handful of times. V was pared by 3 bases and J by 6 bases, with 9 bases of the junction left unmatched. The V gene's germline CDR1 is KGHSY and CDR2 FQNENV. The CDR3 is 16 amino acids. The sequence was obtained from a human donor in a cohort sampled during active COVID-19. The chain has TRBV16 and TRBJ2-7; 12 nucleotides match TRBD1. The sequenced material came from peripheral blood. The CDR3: CASSHSGGQGAGEQYF. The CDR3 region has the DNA TGTGCCAGCAGCCACTCGGGGGGACAGGGGGCCGGCGAGCAGTACTTC. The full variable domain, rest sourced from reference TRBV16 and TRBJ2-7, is GEEVAQTPKHLVRGEGQKAKLYCAPIKGHSYVFWYQQVLKNEFKFLISFQNENVFDETGMPKERFSAKCLPNSPCSLEIQATKLEDSAVYFCASSHSGGQGAGEQYFGPGTRLTVT.